Following are 7 T cell receptor beta chains from one sample sequenced in a study of T cell repertoires in aging, cancer and after chemotherapy. TCR beta rearrangements were amplified from peripheral blood genomic DNA. A mixed TRB-A/B primer pool amplified rearranged TRB by multiplex touch-down PCR. Via MiXCR, TCRdb re-called the multiplex PCR reads, giving one row per CDR3 protein. The sample carries roughly 12,000 distinct CDR3 sequences, approximately 34% recorded once. Input material: blood. The receptors come from a human donor in good health. The donor label of this sample is uncertain.

This clonotype has a handful of counts. The chain has TRBV6-5 and TRBJ2-3, with 13 bases matching TRBD2. CDR3 length: 16 amino acids. V shed 6 bases, J shed 3 bases, and the junction held 6 bases outside the gene matches. Germline V gives CDR1 MNHEY, CDR2 SVGAGI. CDR3 in DNA: TGTGCCAGCAGAAAACCGGGACTAGCGGGGACAGATACGCAGTATTTT. Its protein is CASRKPGLAGTDTQYF.

This clonotype was recorded a few times. The chain links TRBV19 to TRBJ2-1, with TRBD2 identical over 10 bases. The V segment lost 4 bases and the J segment 6 bases; nucleotides outside the gene matches: 3. Germline lookup yields CDR1 LNHDA and CDR2 SQIVND (reference sequence). This CDR3 has 14 residues. CDR3 protein: CASSTSGGPNEQFF. CDR3 bases: TGTGCCAGTAGTACTAGCGGGGGCCCCAATGAGCAGTTCTTC.

The rearrangement uses TRBV6-1 and TRBJ1-3, with no clear D. The germline V and J ends were trimmed by 5 bases and 0 bases, with 11 bases remaining between them. The CDR3 is 15 residues long. Per germline, CDR1 MNHNS and CDR2 SASEGT. CDR3 sequence reads: CASSLTPDSGNTIYF. Written as DNA, the CDR3 is TGTGCCAGCAGTCTTACACCGGACTCTGGAAACACCATATATTTT.

The gene calls are TRBV11-1 and TRBJ1-2; 9 nucleotides align to TRBD1. With 6 bases clipped from V and 8 bases from J, the junction kept 7 bases outside the gene matches. The CDR3 runs to 13 residues. Germline CDR1 and CDR2: SGHAT and FQDESV (reference sequence). In nucleotides, the CDR3 is TGTGCCAGCAGTCCCGGGACAGGGTACGGCTACACCTTC. Protein: CASSPGTGYGYTF.

The V call is TRBV12-3 or TRBV12-4, the J call TRBJ2-7; 7 bases align to TRBD2. The CDR3 has 14 residues. J lost 3 bases, V lost 8 bases, and 10 bases had no gene match. CDR3 region: CASQRDRANYEQYF. The CDR3 bases are TGTGCCAGCCAGCGGGATAGGGCGAACTACGAGCAGTACTTC.

This chain links TRBV19 with TRBJ1-6; D is unclear. Germline values: CDR1 LNHDA, CDR2 SQIVND (reference sequence). The germline V and J ends were trimmed by 6 bases and 4 bases, with 10 bases remaining between them. This CDR3 region has 14 residues. The CDR3: CASRAVDYNSPLHF. CDR3 nucleotides: TGTGCCAGTAGAGCCGTTGATTATAATTCACCCCTCCACTTT.

The chain combines TRBV19 with TRBJ2-7; the D is unclear. Per the germline V gene, CDR1 is LNHDA and CDR2 is SQIVND (reference sequence). Trimming removed 2 bases from V and 3 bases from J, with 11 bases in between. This CDR3 region has 14 residues. The CDR3 bases are TGTGCCAGTAGTATACGTGGCACACACTACGAGCAGTACTTC. Amino acid sequence: CASSIRGTHYEQYF.